Reported below is one T cell receptor beta chain. Template material for amplifying TCR beta CDR3 regions consisted of RNA transcripts. A first-round RT-PCR of the TCR CDR3 used the HTBI primer set. MiXCR was run by TCRdb on the multiplex PCR reads, yielding one entry per CDR3 protein. The sample yields 250,000 to 300,000 distinct CDR3 sequences, about a sixth seen once. This record belongs to a study of T cells in Graves' hyperthyroidism and ophthalmopathy. Patients affected by ophthalmopathy presented a Clinical Activity Score of at least 3, a NOSPECS grade of at least 4, and disease duration below 3 months. Fresh peripheral blood, roughly 10 ml, was the source of the PBMCs. The germline V gene has CDR1 SGHAT and CDR2 FQDESV (reference sequence). This CDR3 is built from 15 residues. Trimming removed 1 base from V and 9 bases from J; junction bases left unmatched: 11.

V and J are TRBV11-1 and TRBJ2-5; the match to TRBD2 covers 7 bases. The sequence was obtained from a woman aged 60-75 years with Graves' ophthalmopathy. The sample consisted of blood. The CDR3 coding sequence is TGTGCCAGCAGCTTAGGAGGCGGGGGTAAGAGACCCCAGTACTTC. It specifies CASSLGGGGKRPQYF.